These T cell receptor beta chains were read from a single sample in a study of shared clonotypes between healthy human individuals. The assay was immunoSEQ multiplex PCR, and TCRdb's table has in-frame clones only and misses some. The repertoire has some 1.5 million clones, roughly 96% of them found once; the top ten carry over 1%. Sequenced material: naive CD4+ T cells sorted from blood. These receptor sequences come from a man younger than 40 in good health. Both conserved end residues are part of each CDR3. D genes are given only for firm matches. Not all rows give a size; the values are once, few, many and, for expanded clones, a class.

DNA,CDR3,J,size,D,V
TGTGCCAGCAGCACCCGGGGAGCAGCGACCTACGAGCAGTACTTC,CASSTRGAATYEQYF,TRBJ2-7,.,.,TRBV7-2
TGTGCCAGCAGCTTTGTAGCGAATGAGCAGTTCTTC,CASSFVANEQFF,TRBJ2-1,.,.,TRBV7-9
TGTGCCAGCAACCCTACAGGGGACGGAAACACCATATATTTT,CASNPTGDGNTIYF,TRBJ1-3,.,TRBD1,TRBV2
TGTGCCACCAGCAGAGATACGAGTGGTGAGCAGTTCTTC,CATSRDTSGEQFF,TRBJ2-1,.,.,TRBV15
TGTGCCAGCAGCCACCTTGACAGGGGTCTCTACGAGCAGTACTTC,CASSHLDRGLYEQYF,TRBJ2-7,.,TRBD1,TRBV14
TGTGCCAGCAGCTTACAACTGGGTGGGAACGAGCAGTACTTC,CASSLQLGGNEQYF,TRBJ2-7,.,.,TRBV7-9
TGCAGCGTTTTTCCGGGGACAGGGCCTAACTATGGCTACACCTTC,CSVFPGTGPNYGYTF,TRBJ1-2,.,TRBD1,TRBV29-1
TGTGCCAGCAGTGAAGCGCTTCAAGGGTCTTACTCTGGGGCCAACGTCCTGACTTTC,CASSEALQGSYSGANVLTF,TRBJ2-6,.,.,TRBV2
TGCGCCAGCAGCTTGACAGTGCTCACTGAAGCTTTCTTT,CASSLTVLTEAFF,TRBJ1-1,.,.,TRBV5-1
TGTGCCAGCAGCTTGGCCGCGGGGGCGCTGGGCTATGGCTACACCTTC,CASSLAAGALGYGYTF,TRBJ1-2,.,.,TRBV5-4
TGTGCCAGCAGCTTGTCGGGGGGCGTTTACAATGAGCAGTTCTTC,CASSLSGGVYNEQFF,TRBJ2-1,.,.,TRBV7-2
TGCGCCAGCAGCCAAGAGGGCAGGGGGTCCTACGAGCAGTACTTC,CASSQEGRGSYEQYF,TRBJ2-7,.,TRBD1,TRBV4-3
TGCGCCAGCAGCCAAGATCGGCTAGGAGGGACCCAGTACTTC,CASSQDRLGGTQYF,TRBJ2-5,.,.,TRBV4-3
TGTGCCAGCTCACCAATTAGCTCTGGTGACCGTAGCACAGATACGCAGTATTTT,CASSPISSGDRSTDTQYF,TRBJ2-3,.,.,TRBV18
TGTGCCAGCGGTCCCCCCAGGGGTAGGGGGAGAAACACCATATATTTT,CASGPPRGRGRNTIYF,TRBJ1-3,once,.,TRBV25-1
TGTGCCAGCAGTGAAGTGTTAGATGTGGCGCGTGAGCAGTTCTTC,CASSEVLDVAREQFF,TRBJ2-1,.,.,TRBV6-1
TGTGCCAGCCCCGGGAACACTGAAGCTTTCTTT,CASPGNTEAFF,TRBJ1-1,.,.,TRBV6-6
TGTGCCACCAGCAGACCACCGTCCCGTCAGCCCCAGCATTTT,CATSRPPSRQPQHF,TRBJ1-5,.,.,TRBV15
TGTGCCAGCAGCTTAGGGGCGGGCAGCTCCTACGAGCAGTACTTC,CASSLGAGSSYEQYF,TRBJ2-7,.,.,TRBV7-3
TGCAGCGTTGGCACAGATACGCAGTATTTT,CSVGTDTQYF,TRBJ2-3,few,.,TRBV29-1